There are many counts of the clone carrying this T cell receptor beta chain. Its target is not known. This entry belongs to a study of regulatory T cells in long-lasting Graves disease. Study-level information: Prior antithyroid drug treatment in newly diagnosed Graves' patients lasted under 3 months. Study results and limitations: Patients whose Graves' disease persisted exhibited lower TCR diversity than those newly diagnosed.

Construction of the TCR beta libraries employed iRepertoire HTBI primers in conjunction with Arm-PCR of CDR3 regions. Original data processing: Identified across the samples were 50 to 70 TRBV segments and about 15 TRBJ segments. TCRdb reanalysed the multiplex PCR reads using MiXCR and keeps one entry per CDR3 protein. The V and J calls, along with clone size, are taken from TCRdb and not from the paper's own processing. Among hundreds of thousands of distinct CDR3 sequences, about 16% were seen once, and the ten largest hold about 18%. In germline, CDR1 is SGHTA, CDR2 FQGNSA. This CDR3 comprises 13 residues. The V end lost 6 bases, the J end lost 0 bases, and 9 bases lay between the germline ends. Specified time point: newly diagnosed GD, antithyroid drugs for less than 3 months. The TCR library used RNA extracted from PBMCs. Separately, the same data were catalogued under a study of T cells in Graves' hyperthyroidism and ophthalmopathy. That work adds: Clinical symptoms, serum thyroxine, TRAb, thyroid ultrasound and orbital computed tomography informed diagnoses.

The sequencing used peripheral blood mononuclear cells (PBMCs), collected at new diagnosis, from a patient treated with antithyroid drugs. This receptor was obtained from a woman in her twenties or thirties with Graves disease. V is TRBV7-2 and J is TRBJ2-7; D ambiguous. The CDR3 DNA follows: TGTGCCAGCAGGCCCGCACTCTCCTACGAGCAGTACTTC. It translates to CASRPALSYEQYF.